This T cell receptor (beta chain) was recovered during a study of patients and donors after allogeneic stem cell transplantation. From the RT-PCR reads, TCRdb called clonotypes with MiXCR, one entry per CDR3 protein. Of about 110,000 distinct CDR3 sequences listed, around 36% were seen once; the top ten hold under 30%. The CDR3 has 12 residues. Germline-derived CDR1 and CDR2 are SGHDT and YYEEEE. V lost 3 bases and J lost 8, with 11 bases in between. The receptor's source is a human donor who was either an allogeneic HSCT recipient or a stem cell or donor lymphocyte infusion donor (not recorded which). It is not recorded whose cells these are; they may come from a transplant donor. The sample comprised blood, either unsorted or a sorted T cell fraction (not recorded which). The chain is built from TRBV5-6 and TRBJ1-2; tentative D call: TRBD1 (6 bases). The DNA of the CDR3 is TGTGCCAGCAGCTACCACAGGGACGGCTACACCTTC. Translation gives CASSYHRDGYTF.